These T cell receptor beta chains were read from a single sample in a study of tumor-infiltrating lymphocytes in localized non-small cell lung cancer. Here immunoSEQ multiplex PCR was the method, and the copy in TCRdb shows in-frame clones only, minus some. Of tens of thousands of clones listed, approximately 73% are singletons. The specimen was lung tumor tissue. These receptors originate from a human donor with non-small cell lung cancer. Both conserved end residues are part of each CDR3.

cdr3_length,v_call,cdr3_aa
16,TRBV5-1,CASSSLDGGVNYGYTF
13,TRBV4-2,CASSQGGGYEQYF
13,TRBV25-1,CASTGWDSYEQYF
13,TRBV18,CASSARETDTQYF
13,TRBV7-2,CASSLMRNSPLHF
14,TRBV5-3,CARSYGRTSYEQYF
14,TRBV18,CASSRTGGNTEAFF
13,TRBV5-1,CASSWTQGETQYF
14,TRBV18,CASSPGDSTGELFF
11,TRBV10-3,CVAGSSYEQYF
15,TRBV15,CATSGSKATTYEQYF
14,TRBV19,CASSSGTASYEQCF
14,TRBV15,CATSRDRGNQPQHF
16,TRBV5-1,CASSAQSSGGADTQYF
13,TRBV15,CATRSGGGLYAFF
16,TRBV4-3,CASSPGDILNVKGYTF
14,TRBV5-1,CASNGGGSTDTQYF
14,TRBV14,CASSQDTGFYEQYF
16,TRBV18,CASSLDSYSGANVLTF
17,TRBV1,CTSRPTSGGPFTYEQYF
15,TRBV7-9,CASRYGSGGLNEQFF
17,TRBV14,CASSQEFRSIGSYEQYF
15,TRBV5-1,CASSLASSISYEQYF
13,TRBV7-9,CASSQSSGTGYTF
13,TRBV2,CASELGLGQPQHF
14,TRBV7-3,CASSLGGGAGELFF
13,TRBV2,CASSPNSITEAFF
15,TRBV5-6,CASSITGRVGYGYTF
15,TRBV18,CASSSRQGQVQPQHF
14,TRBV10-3,CAISSSGQVLEQYF
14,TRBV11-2,CASSLDPGMSPLHF
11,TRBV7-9,CASSQGNEQYF
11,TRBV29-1,CSVEPDTDAFF
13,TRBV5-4,CASSTRVEGKLFF
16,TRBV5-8,CASSQDRGWNTGELFF
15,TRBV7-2,CASSIGGAIYNEQFF
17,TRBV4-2,CASSQDKGAGVTDTQYF
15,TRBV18,CASSPRTEAPNGYTF
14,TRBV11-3,CASSRGQKNTEAFF
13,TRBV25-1,CASSIGLRDTQYF
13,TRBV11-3,CASSPTGGYGYTF
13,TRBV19,CASSIDRQGRYTF
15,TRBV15,CATTTSGGAVNEQFF
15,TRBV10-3,CAISAQPSPWNEQFF
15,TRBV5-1,CASSFSGDSYNEQFF
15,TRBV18,CASSPPYGGAHEQYF
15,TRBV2,CASSGAGQLGSPLHF
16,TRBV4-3,CASSQDHDRHTGELFF
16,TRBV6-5,CASSYSARAHNEKLFF
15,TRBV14,CASSQSSGPLGGYTF
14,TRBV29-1,CSVGQDRAYNEQFF